The 19 T cell receptor beta chains below come from one sample, sequenced in a study of long-term antiretroviral therapy in people with HIV. The assay used was immunoSEQ (version v3.0), run at survey level. Clones were read by immunoSEQ multiplex PCR, and TCRdb kept only the in-frame ones, dropping some. The sample consists of roughly 30,000 clones, roughly 94% of them appearing once. The sample here was unsorted PBMCs, taken 5.3 years after starting antiretroviral therapy. The source is a man aged 50 to 59 with HIV.

V gene TRBV6-1 combines with J gene TRBJ1-2, with 8 bases lining up with TRBD1. The CDR3 totals 14 residues. The germline V gene encodes CDR1 MNHNS and CDR2 SASEGT. V gave up 3 bases and J gave up 6 bases; unmatched junction bases: 6. CDR3 region: CASSDLQGVNGYTF. CDR3 in DNA: TGTGCCAGCAGTGACCTACAGGGGGTGAATGGCTACACCTTC.

The chain links TRBV6-1 to TRBJ2-7; 7 bases agree with TRBD2. Germline V CDR1 and CDR2: MNHNS, SASEGT. V lost 1 base and J lost 3; bases outside the gene matches: 6. The CDR3 is 15 residues long. The chain's CDR3 is CASSEGDYAYYEQYF. In nucleotides, the CDR3 is TGTGCCAGCAGTGAAGGGGACTACGCGTACTACGAGCAGTACTTC.

Turning to this clone: One end of the junction is discordant with germline, which a read error may explain. CDR3 DNA: TGTGCCTGGACTTCCGGGACTAGCAAAATCTTC. This sequence encodes CAWTSGTSKIF. V usage is TRBV30 and J usage is TRBJ2-1; TRBD2 matches 9 bases. This CDR3 has 11 amino acids. CDR1 and CDR2 (germline): GTSNPN, SVGIG (reference sequence).

V usage is TRBV6-1 and J usage is TRBJ2-2; 10 bases match TRBD2. Germline CDR1 and CDR2: MNHNS and SASEGT. This CDR3 is built from 15 residues. Germline trimming cut 5 bases from V and 5 bases from J; bases unmatched to any gene: 5. CDR3 amino acids: CASSPGLAETGELFF. CDR3 bases: TGTGCCAGCAGTCCAGGACTAGCGGAAACCGGGGAGCTGTTTTTT.

The chain recombines TRBV5-1 with TRBJ1-1; D not resolved. V lost 4 bases to trimming and J lost 5 bases, with 12 bases between them. Germline lookup yields CDR1 SGHRS and CDR2 YFSETQ. This CDR3 comprises 13 residues. The CDR3 loop reads CASSAPGGTEAFF. CDR3 bases: TGCGCCAGCAGCGCCCCAGGAGGGACTGAAGCTTTCTTT.

V usage is TRBV9 and J usage is TRBJ1-4; D unclear. This CDR3 comprises 15 residues. The ends were cut back, 0 bases at V and 0 bases at J, with 6 bases in the middle. Per the germline V gene, CDR1 is SGDLS and CDR2 is YYNGEE. DNA of the CDR3: TGTGCCAGCAGCGTAGGGGTTGCAACTAATGAAAAACTGTTTTTT. It is translated as CASSVGVATNEKLFF.

V gene TRBV4-1 combines with J gene TRBJ2-1; D may be TRBD2 (6 bases). Between the trimmed V and J ends, which lost 5 bases and 1 base, there was a span of 15 bases. Per the germline V gene, CDR1 is MGHRA and CDR2 is YSYEKL. CDR3 size: 16 residues. DNA of the CDR3: TGCGCCAGCAGCAACCCCGGGACTCCTTCCTACAATGAGCAGTTCTTC. As protein: CASSNPGTPSYNEQFF.

This chain connects TRBV5-6 to TRBJ2-3; either TRBD1 or TRBD2 may supply D (5 bases each). The CDR3 runs to 14 residues. CDR1 is SGHDT and CDR2 is YYEEEE in the germline V gene. V lost 4 bases and J lost 2, with 11 bases in between. The CDR3 region is CASSGDGFTDTQYF. DNA for the CDR3: TGTGCCAGCAGCGGGGACGGTTTCACAGATACGCAGTATTTT.

This rearrangement joins TRBV27 to TRBJ2-7; 8 bases are a match to TRBD2. V shed 2 bases and J 4 bases; nucleotides not matched to a gene: 4. Germline values: CDR1 MNHEY, CDR2 SMNVEV (reference sequence). This CDR3 is built from 14 residues. This chain's CDR3 is CASSLRGGSYEQYF. CDR3 DNA: TGTGCCAGCAGTTTACGGGGGGGGTCTTACGAGCAGTACTTC.

The chain carries TRBV6-1 and TRBJ1-4; D unresolved. Trimming pared 1 base from V and 6 bases from J, leaving 9 bases between. The CDR3 is made up of 14 amino acids. Germline loops: CDR1 MNHNS, CDR2 SASEGT. This CDR3 reads CASSEVRPDEKLFF. The DNA for the CDR3 is TGTGCCAGCAGTGAAGTAAGGCCAGATGAAAAACTGTTTTTT.

The chain links TRBV12-5 to TRBJ1-4, with 7 nucleotides matching TRBD1. The CDR3 loop spans 14 amino acids. Germline V gene lookup returns CDR1 LGHNT and CDR2 FRNRAP. Trimming took 6 bases from V and 3 from J; bases not matched to a gene: 4. The CDR3 reads CASGAGTANEKLFF. CDR3 DNA: TGTGCTAGTGGAGCCGGGACAGCTAATGAAAAACTGTTTTTT.

The chain's CDR3 is CASSPVAGGKGTGELFF. CDR3 DNA: TGTGCCAGCAGCCCCGTAGCGGGGGGGAAGGGCACCGGGGAGCTGTTTTTT. The chain uses TRBV11-2 and TRBJ2-2, with TRBD2 identical over 11 bases. Per germline, CDR1 SGHAT and CDR2 FQNNGV. V lost 5 bases and J lost 4; bases outside the gene matches: 9. CDR3 size: 17 residues.

The gene calls are TRBV30 and TRBJ2-7, with TRBD1 matching over 11 bases. CDR3 length: 16 amino acids. Per the germline V gene, CDR1 is GTSNPN and CDR2 is SVGIG (reference sequence). The trim removed 2 bases at V and 5 bases at J, leaving 11 bases unmatched. The CDR3 sequence: CAWSSIGQGAIHEQYF. The CDR3 nucleotides are TGTGCCTGGAGTTCGATCGGACAGGGGGCAATACACGAGCAGTACTTC.

The genes are TRBV19 and TRBJ2-7; D gene unclear. The CDR3 has 13 residues. The germline V gene has CDR1 LNHDA and CDR2 SQIVND (reference sequence). The V gene lost 3 bases and the J gene lost 7 bases, with 13 bases spanning the gap. CDR3 in amino acids: CASSIGLPEEQYF. CDR3 coding DNA: TGTGCCAGTAGTATCGGTCTTCCAGAGGAGCAGTACTTC. Together with reference TRBV19 and TRBJ2-7, the CDR3 gives the full variable domain: DGGITQSPKYLFRKEGQNVTLSCEQNLNHDAMYWYRQDPGQGLRLIYYSQIVNDFQKGDIAEGYSVSREKKESFPLTVTSAQKNPTAFYLCASSIGLPEEQYFGPGTRLTVT.

About this clone itself: Compared with germline, one end of the junction differs, possibly owing to a read error. The V and J genes are TRBV5-1 and TRBJ1-5; D is uncertain. The CDR3 consists of 15 residues. Germline loops: CDR1 SGHRS, CDR2 YFSETQ. Here the CDR3 DNA reads TGTGCCAGCAGCTTGTCGACACTCGGCAATCAGCCCCAGCATTTT. This translates into CASSLSTLGNQPQHF. The full variable domain, with the rest looked up from reference TRBV5-1 and TRBJ1-5, is KAGVTQTPRYLIKTRGQQVTLSCSPISGHRSVSWYQQTPGQGLQFLFEYFSETQRNKGNFPGRFSGRQFSNSRSEMNVSTLELGDSALYLCASSLSTLGNQPQHFGDGTRLSIL.

The chain combines TRBV7-8 with TRBJ1-3, with TRBD1 identical over 7 bases. The germline gives CDR1 SGHVS, CDR2 FQNEAQ. V was pared by 6 bases and J by 0 bases, with 2 bases of the junction left unmatched. CDR3 length: 14 residues. The CDR3 is CASSSGGSGNTIYF. CDR3 in DNA: TGTGCCAGCAGTTCAGGGGGCTCTGGAAACACCATATATTTT.

The chain recombines TRBV19 with TRBJ1-2; unclear D gene. CDR1 is LNHDA and CDR2 is SQIVND in the germline V gene (reference sequence). This CDR3 comprises 17 residues. With 1 base removed from V and 0 bases from J, the gap between germline ends came to 15 bases. The chain's CDR3 is CASSIAVHGESNYGYTF. In nucleotides, the CDR3 is TGTGCCAGTAGTATAGCGGTTCACGGCGAATCTAACTATGGCTACACCTTC.

The chain carries TRBV14 and TRBJ1-1, with 10 bases that match TRBD1. In germline, CDR1 is SGHDN, CDR2 FVKESK. The CDR3 extends over 13 amino acids. V trimming: 6 bases; J trimming: 3 bases; junction bases outside the gene matches: 1. CDR3 bases: TGTGCCAGCAGAGGACAGGGGGACACTGAAGCTTTCTTT. Its protein product is CASRGQGDTEAFF.

The V call is TRBV2, the J call TRBJ2-3; D is unresolved. Trimming removed 6 bases from V and 2 bases from J, with 9 bases in between. The CDR3 consists of 13 residues. CDR1 is SNHLY and CDR2 is FYNNEI in the germline V gene. The CDR3 DNA follows: TGTGCCAGCAGGGAACAGTTCACAGATACGCAGTATTTT. It yields the protein CASREQFTDTQYF.